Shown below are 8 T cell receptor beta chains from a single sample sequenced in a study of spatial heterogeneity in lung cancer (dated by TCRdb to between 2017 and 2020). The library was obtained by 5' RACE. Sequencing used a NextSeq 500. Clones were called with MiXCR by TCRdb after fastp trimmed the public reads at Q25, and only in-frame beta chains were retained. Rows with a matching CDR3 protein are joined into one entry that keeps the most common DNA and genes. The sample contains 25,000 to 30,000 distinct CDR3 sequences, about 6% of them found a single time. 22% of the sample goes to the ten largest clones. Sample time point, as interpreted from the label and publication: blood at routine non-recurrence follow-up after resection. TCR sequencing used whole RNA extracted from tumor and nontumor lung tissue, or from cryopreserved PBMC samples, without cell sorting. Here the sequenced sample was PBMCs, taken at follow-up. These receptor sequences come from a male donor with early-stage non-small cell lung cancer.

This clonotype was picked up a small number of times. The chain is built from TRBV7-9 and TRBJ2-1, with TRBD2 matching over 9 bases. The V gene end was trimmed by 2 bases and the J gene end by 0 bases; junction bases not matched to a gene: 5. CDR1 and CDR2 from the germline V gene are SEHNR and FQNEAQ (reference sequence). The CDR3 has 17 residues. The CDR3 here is CASSLTAGGSSYNEQFF. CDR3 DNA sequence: TGTGCCAGCAGCTTAACAGCGGGAGGAAGCTCCTACAATGAGCAGTTCTTC. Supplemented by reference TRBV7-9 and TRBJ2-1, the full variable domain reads DTGVSQNPRHKITKRGQNVTFRCDPISEHNRLYWYRQTLGQGPEFLTYFQNEAQLEKSRLLSDRFSAERPKGSFSTLEIQRTEQGDSAMYLCASSLTAGGSSYNEQFFGPGTRLTVL.

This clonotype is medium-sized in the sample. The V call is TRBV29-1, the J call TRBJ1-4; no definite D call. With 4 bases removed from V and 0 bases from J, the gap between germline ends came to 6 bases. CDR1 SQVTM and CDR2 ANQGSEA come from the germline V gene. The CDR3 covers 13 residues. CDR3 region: CSVVLTTNEKLFF. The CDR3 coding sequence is TGCAGCGTTGTTCTTACAACTAATGAAAAACTGTTTTTT.

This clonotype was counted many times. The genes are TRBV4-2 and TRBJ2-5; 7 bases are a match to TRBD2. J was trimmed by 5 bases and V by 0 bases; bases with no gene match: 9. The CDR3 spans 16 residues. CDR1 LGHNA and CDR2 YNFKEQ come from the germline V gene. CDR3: CASSQDRDYGAETQYF. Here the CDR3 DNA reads TGTGCCAGCAGCCAAGATAGGGACTACGGGGCGGAGACCCAGTACTTC.

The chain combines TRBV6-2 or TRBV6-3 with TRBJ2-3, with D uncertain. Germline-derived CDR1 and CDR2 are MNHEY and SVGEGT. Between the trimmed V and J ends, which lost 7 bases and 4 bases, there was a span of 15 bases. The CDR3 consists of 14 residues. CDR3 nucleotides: TGTGCCAGCATCATCGGGCGAAGTGCAGATACGCAGTATTTT. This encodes CASIIGRSADTQYF.

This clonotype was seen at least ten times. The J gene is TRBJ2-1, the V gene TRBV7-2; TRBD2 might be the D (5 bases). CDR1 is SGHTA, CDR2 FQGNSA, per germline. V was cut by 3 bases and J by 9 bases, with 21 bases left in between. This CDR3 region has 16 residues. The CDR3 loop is CASSFGSGSGRGEQFF. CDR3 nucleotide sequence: TGTGCCAGCAGCTTTGGATCAGGTTCCGGCCGGGGTGAGCAGTTCTTC.

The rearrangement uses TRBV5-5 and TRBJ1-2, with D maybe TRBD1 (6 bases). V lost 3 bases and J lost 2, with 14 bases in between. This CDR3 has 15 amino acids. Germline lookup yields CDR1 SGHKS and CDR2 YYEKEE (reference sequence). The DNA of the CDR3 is TGTGCCAGCAGCTACCGGCGGGGGGCGAACTATGGCTACACCTTC. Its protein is CASSYRRGANYGYTF.

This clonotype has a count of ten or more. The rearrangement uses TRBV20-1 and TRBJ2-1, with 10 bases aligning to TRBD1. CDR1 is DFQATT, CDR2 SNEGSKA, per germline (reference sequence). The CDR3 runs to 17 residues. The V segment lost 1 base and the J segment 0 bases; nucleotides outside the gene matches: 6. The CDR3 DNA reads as TGCAGTGCTAGAGCTCCTGGACAGGGGGGCTCCTACAATGAGCAGTTCTTC. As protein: CSARAPGQGGSYNEQFF.

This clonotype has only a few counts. CDR3 residues: CASSLTTEGQETQYF. For the CDR3, the DNA is TGTGCCAGCAGTTTAACTACCGAGGGCCAAGAGACCCAGTACTTC. V usage is TRBV12-3 or TRBV12-4 and J usage is TRBJ2-5, with D possibly being TRBD2 (5 bases). CDR3 size: 15 residues. Trimming took off 2 bases at V and 1 base at J, with 11 bases between the two ends.